Shown below are 8 T cell receptor beta chains from a single sample sequenced in a study of STAT5B mutations in CD4+ large granular lymphocyte leukemia. The data were produced by immunoSEQ multiplex PCR, yet TCRdb's version contains in-frame clones alone and is incomplete. The sample yields about 40,000 clones, 70% to 85% seen once. The material sequenced was CD4+ T cells from blood buffy coats. These receptor sequences come from a human donor in good health.

The V call is TRBV10-3, the J call TRBJ1-2; D remains unclear. The length of the CDR3 is 12 residues. In germline, CDR1 is ENHRY, CDR2 SYGVKD. Trimming stripped 3 bases from V and 3 bases from J, with 5 bases between. For the CDR3, the DNA is TGTGCCATCAGTGACGGATACTATGGCTACACCTTC. This translates into CAISDGYYGYTF.

CDR3 sequence reads: CASSEQGPMNTEAFF. The CDR3, as DNA: TGTGCCAGCAGTGAACAGGGCCCCATGAACACTGAAGCTTTCTTT. The rearrangement uses TRBV2 and TRBJ1-1, with D possibly being TRBD1 (5 bases). The germline V and J ends were trimmed by 2 bases and 0 bases, with 10 bases remaining between them. Looked up from germline, CDR1 is SNHLY and CDR2 is FYNNEI. The length of the CDR3 is 15 residues.

This chain uses TRBV5-1 with TRBJ2-7; possibly TRBD2 for D (5 bases). CDR1 and CDR2 (germline): SGHRS, YFSETQ. The CDR3 is 13 amino acids. V lost 4 bases, J lost 6 bases, and 14 bases lay in between. In nucleotides, the CDR3 is TGCGCCAGCAGCCCTCAGGACTTCGGCGAGCAGTACTTC. It translates to CASSPQDFGEQYF.

The genes are TRBV28 and TRBJ2-2, with 8 bases aligning to TRBD1. Trimming at V came to 6 bases and at J to 1 base, leaving 4 bases not matched to a gene. Germline lookup yields CDR1 MDHEN and CDR2 SYDVKM. CDR3 length: 15 residues. CDR3 region: CASSLGQGNTGELFF. The CDR3 bases are TGTGCCAGCAGCCTCGGACAGGGGAACACCGGGGAGCTGTTTTTT.

The chain joins TRBV6-1 to TRBJ1-1; 10 nucleotides match TRBD1. The germline V gene encodes CDR1 MNHNS and CDR2 SASEGT. The CDR3 length is 14 residues. V shed 7 bases and J 4 bases; nucleotides not matched to a gene: 6. CDR3 coding DNA: TGTGCCAGCATCGGGACAGGGGAGCTCACTGAAGCTTTCTTT. Translation gives CASIGTGELTEAFF.

The genes are TRBV6-5 and TRBJ1-3, with D unclear. Germline assignment: CDR1 MNHEY and CDR2 SVGAGI. V lost 6 bases to trimming and J lost 1 base, with 7 bases between them. The CDR3 length is 13 residues. The CDR3 bases are TGTGCCAGCAGGGGGTTTTCTGGAAACACCATATATTTT. It encodes CASRGFSGNTIYF.

The chain links TRBV6-6 to TRBJ1-4; TRBD1 matches at 8 bases. Germline values: CDR1 MNHNY, CDR2 SVGAGI (reference sequence). With 6 bases clipped from V and 4 bases from J, the junction kept 4 bases outside the gene matches. CDR3 size: 14 residues. Here the CDR3 reads CASSLGQGNEKLFF. The DNA of the CDR3 is TGTGCCAGCAGCCTAGGACAGGGTAATGAAAAACTGTTTTTT.

The chain links TRBV19 to TRBJ1-1; no firm D call. The CDR3 loop spans 13 amino acids. Germline V gene lookup returns CDR1 LNHDA and CDR2 SQIVND (reference sequence). The V gene lost 4 bases and the J gene lost 1 base, with 7 bases spanning the gap. CDR3 amino acids: CASSTTPNTEAFF. For the CDR3, the DNA is TGTGCCAGTAGTACCACACCGAACACTGAAGCTTTCTTT.